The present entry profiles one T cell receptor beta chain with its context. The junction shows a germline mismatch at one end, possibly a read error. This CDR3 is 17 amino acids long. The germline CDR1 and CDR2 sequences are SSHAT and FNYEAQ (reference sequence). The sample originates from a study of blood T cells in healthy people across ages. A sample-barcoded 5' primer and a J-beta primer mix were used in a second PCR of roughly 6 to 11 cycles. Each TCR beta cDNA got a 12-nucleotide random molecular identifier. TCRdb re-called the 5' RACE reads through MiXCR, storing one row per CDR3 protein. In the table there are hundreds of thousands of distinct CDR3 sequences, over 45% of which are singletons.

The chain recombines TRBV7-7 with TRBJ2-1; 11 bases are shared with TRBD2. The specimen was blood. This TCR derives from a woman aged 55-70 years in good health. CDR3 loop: CASSPIAGGHSYNEQFF. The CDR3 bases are TGTGCTAGCAGCCCAATAGCGGGAGGGCACTCCTACAATGAGCAGTTCTTC.